The rows below give T cell receptor beta chains drawn from one sample of a study of T cell changes during pregnancy in multiple sclerosis. Produced via immunoSEQ multiplex PCR; TCRdb's table is partial and in-frame only. Of around 77,000 clones listed, roughly 91% are singletons. Sequenced material: peripheral blood, taken in the third trimester of pregnancy. The receptors derive from a female donor in good health, enrolled as a control in a pregnancy study. Each CDR3 is given with its conserved first and last residue. D genes are given only for firm matches. The size of a clone is reported for some rows only, either as once, few or many, or as a class for expanded clones.

>TRBJ2-7|.|TRBV14|TRBD2
TGTGCCAGCAGGTTAGCGGGGACTTCCTACGAGCAGTACTTC
CASRLAGTSYEQYF
>TRBJ1-2|.|TRBV28|TRBD1
TGTGCCAGCAGGGGCGAGGACAGGGTCGGCTATGGCTACACCTTC
CASRGEDRVGYGYTF
>TRBJ1-2|.|TRBV4-3|.
TGCGCCAGCAGCCAAGAACCCCAGGGGCCCTATGGCTACACCTTC
CASSQEPQGPYGYTF
>TRBJ2-6|once|TRBV19|TRBD1
TGTGCCAGTAGTATAAACAGACAGGGGGTCCAGTCTGGGGCCAACGTCCTGACTTTC
CASSINRQGVQSGANVLTF
>TRBJ2-3|.|TRBV25-1|TRBD2
TGTGCCAGCAGTGAAAGTTGGGTGACTAGCGGAACAGATACGCAGTATTTT
CASSESWVTSGTDTQYF
>TRBJ2-7|.|TRBV2|TRBD1
TGTGCCAGCAGTGGAGGACAGGCGCTGGAGCAGTACTTC
CASSGGQALEQYF
>TRBJ2-1|.|TRBV16|.
TGTGCCAGCAGCCAAGGTAGCCGGTACAATGAGCAGTTCTTC
CASSQGSRYNEQFF
>TRBJ1-1|.|TRBV7-9|TRBD1
TGTGCCAGCAGCTTAGGCTCCTTGACAGGGGGAATTTCTGAAGCTTTCTTT
CASSLGSLTGGISEAFF
>TRBJ2-4|.|TRBV7-2|TRBD2
TGTGCCAGCAGCTTAAATAGCGGGAGGCATAGTGGCATTCAGTACTTC
CASSLNSGRHSGIQYF
>TRBJ2-3|once|TRBV7-9|TRBD2
TGTGCCAGCAGCTTAGTTATCGCCGCGGGGAGGGGAGATACGCAGTATTTT
CASSLVIAAGRGDTQYF
>TRBJ1-2|few|TRBV5-8|TRBD1
TGTGCCAGCAGCTTGGAGGGGGCTGGCTACACCTTC
CASSLEGAGYTF
>TRBJ1-1|.|TRBV12-5|.
TGTGCTAGTGGTTTGGTACAGGTTTTGAACACTGAAGCTTTCTTT
CASGLVQVLNTEAFF
>TRBJ1-1|.|TRBV5-1|TRBD1
TGCGCCAGCAGCCCCCCTACAGGGGGCCCAATCACTGAAGCTTTCTTT
CASSPPTGGPITEAFF
>TRBJ1-1|.|TRBV21-1|.
TGTGCCAGCAGCAACAACAGGGTCCTCAACACTGAAGCTTTCTTT
CASSNNRVLNTEAFF
>TRBJ2-6|.|TRBV5-4|TRBD1
TGTGCCAGCCGGGACAGGGAGGGCTCTGGGGCCAACGTCCTGACTTTC
CASRDREGSGANVLTF
>TRBJ1-1|.|TRBV7-2|TRBD1
TGTGCCAGCAGCCAACGGACAGGCAACACTGAAGCTTTCTTT
CASSQRTGNTEAFF
>TRBJ1-2|.|TRBV5-4|.
TGTGCCAGCAGCTTCGGTACCAGGGACTATGGCTACACCTTC
CASSFGTRDYGYTF
>TRBJ2-5|.|TRBV7-9|TRBD1
TGTGCCACCAGGACAGGGGGCTATGAAGAGACCCAGTACTTC
CATRTGGYEETQYF
>TRBJ2-7|.|TRBV11-3|TRBD1
TGTGCCAGCAGCTTGGGACAGGGCCACGAGCAGTACTTC
CASSLGQGHEQYF
>TRBJ1-5|.|TRBV15|.
TGTGCCACCAGCAGAGATAGTACACGCTCCGGGAGCAATCAGCCCCAGCATTTT
CATSRDSTRSGSNQPQHF
>TRBJ2-2|.|TRBV21-1|.
TGTGCCAGCAGCAGGGGAACAGCGGAAAACACCGGGGAGCTGTTTTTT
CASSRGTAENTGELFF
>TRBJ2-3|.|TRBV4-1|.
TGCGCCAGCAGCCAAGGGTCACAGCCAACAGATACGCAGTATTTT
CASSQGSQPTDTQYF
>TRBJ1-6|few|TRBV5-1|.
TGCGCCAGCAGCTCCCTAGCCCCAGGCCGGTACGATAATTCACCCCTCCACTTT
CASSSLAPGRYDNSPLHF
>TRBJ2-1|.|TRBV19|TRBD2
TGTGCCAGTAGTATGTGGCTAGCGGGAGGCAATGAGCAGTTCTTC
CASSMWLAGGNEQFF
>TRBJ1-6|.|TRBV7-2|.
TGTGCCAGCAGCTTAATACCGGAGAATTCACCCCTCCACTTT
CASSLIPENSPLHF
>TRBJ2-5|.|TRBV19|.
TGTGCCAGTAGTATGGGGTGGGAGTGGGGCCAAGAGACCCAGTACTTC
CASSMGWEWGQETQYF
>TRBJ2-5|.|TRBV23-1|TRBD2
TGCGCCAGCAGTCAACCCGGGACTAGCGGGAGGGCCAGGAAGACCCAGTACTTC
CASSQPGTSGRARKTQYF
>TRBJ2-7|.|TRBV27|.
TGTGCCAGCAGTTTGGCTACCCTGAAACCAGGTCAAGCCTACGAGCAGTACTTC
CASSLATLKPGQAYEQYF
>TRBJ2-2|few|TRBV7-9|.
TGTGCCAGCAGCCCAAGCAGGGGTTGGGCCGGGGAGCTGTTTTTT
CASSPSRGWAGELFF
>TRBJ1-1|.|TRBV5-6|.
TGTGCCAGCAGCTTGACGGTGAACACTGAAGCTTTCTTT
CASSLTVNTEAFF
>TRBJ1-1|.|TRBV19|TRBD1
TGTGCCGTGGGTGGCCGGACAGGACTGAACACTGAAGCTTTCTTT
CAVGGRTGLNTEAFF
>TRBJ1-2|.|TRBV19|TRBD1
TGTGCCAGTACCCCGGACAGGGCAGGCTATGGCTACACCTTC
CASTPDRAGYGYTF
>TRBJ1-3|.|TRBV6-5|.
TGTGCCAGCAGTCCCCGCGGCCACTCTGGAAACACCATATATTTT
CASSPRGHSGNTIYF
>TRBJ2-3|.|TRBV18|TRBD2
TGTGCCAGCTCACCACGTACTAGCGGGAGGAGCACTAGCACAGATACGCAGTATTTT
CASSPRTSGRSTSTDTQYF
>TRBJ1-1|few|TRBV5-4|TRBD1
TGTGCCAGCAGCCAGGGACAGGTTCAAGCTTTCTTT
CASSQGQVQAFF
>TRBJ2-2|.|TRBV13|.
TGTGCCAGCAGCTTAGCCACAGGGCTCGGGGAGCTGTTTTTT
CASSLATGLGELFF
>TRBJ2-3|.|TRBV19|.
TGTGCCAGTAGTATGCGTCGGGAAGATACGCAGTATTTT
CASSMRREDTQYF
>TRBJ2-5|.|TRBV4-1|TRBD2
TGCGCCAGCAGCCAAGTCCCCGGGACTATGTACCAAGAGACCCAGTACTTC
CASSQVPGTMYQETQYF
>TRBJ1-1|.|TRBV13|.
TGTGCCAGCAGGGTTCGGGGGGGGAGGGACACTGAAGCTTTCTTT
CASRVRGGRDTEAFF